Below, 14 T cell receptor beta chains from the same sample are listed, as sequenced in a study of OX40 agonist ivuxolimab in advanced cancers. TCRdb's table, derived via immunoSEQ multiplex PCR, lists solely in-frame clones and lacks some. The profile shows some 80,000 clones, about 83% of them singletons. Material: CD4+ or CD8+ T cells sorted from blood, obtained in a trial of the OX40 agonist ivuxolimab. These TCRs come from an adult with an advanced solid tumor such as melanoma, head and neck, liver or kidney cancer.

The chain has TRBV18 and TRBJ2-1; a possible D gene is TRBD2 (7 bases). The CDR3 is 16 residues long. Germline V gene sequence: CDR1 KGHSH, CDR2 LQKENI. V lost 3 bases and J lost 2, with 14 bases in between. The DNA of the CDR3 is TGTGCCAGCTCACCGCGTGGGGGGGCCCCCTACAATGAGCAGTTCTTC. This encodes CASSPRGGAPYNEQFF.

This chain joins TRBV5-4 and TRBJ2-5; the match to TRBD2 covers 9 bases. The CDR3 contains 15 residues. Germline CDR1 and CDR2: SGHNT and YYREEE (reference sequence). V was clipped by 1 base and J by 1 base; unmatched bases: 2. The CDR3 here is CASSLSSGAQETQYF. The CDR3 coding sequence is TGTGCCAGCAGCTTGTCTAGCGGGGCCCAAGAGACCCAGTACTTC.

CDR3 sequence: CASSPGTSSYEQYF. DNA for the CDR3: TGTGCCAGCAGCCCGGGGACATCAAGCTACGAGCAGTACTTC. The chain couples TRBV7-6 to TRBJ2-7, with a possible D match to TRBD1 (6 bases). The CDR3 totals 14 residues. Germline V CDR1 and CDR2: SGHVS, FNYEAQ. The ends were cut back, 5 bases at V and 3 bases at J, with 14 bases in the middle.

The CDR3 DNA follows: TGTGCCTGGGGTTCTTCCATATATAGCACAGATACGCAGTATTTT. Encoded protein: CAWGSSIYSTDTQYF. The chain has TRBV30 and TRBJ2-3; D not certain. Germline lookup yields CDR1 GTSNPN and CDR2 SVGIG (reference sequence). Trimming took 5 bases from V and 0 from J, leaving 15 bases between them. The CDR3 is made up of 15 amino acids.

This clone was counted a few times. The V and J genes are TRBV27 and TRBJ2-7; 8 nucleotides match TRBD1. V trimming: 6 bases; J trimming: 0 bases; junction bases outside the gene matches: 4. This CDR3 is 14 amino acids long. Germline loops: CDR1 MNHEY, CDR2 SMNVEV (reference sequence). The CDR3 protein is CASRRTGSSYEQYF. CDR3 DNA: TGTGCCAGCAGACGGACAGGGAGCTCCTACGAGCAGTACTTC.

The CDR3 sequence is CASSPGLAGGNSYNEQFF. The CDR3, as DNA: TGCGCCAGCAGCCCTGGACTAGCGGGAGGCAACTCCTACAATGAGCAGTTCTTC. The rearrangement uses TRBV4-3 and TRBJ2-1, with TRBD2 matching 14 bases. V shed 4 bases, J shed 0 bases, and the junction held 5 bases outside the gene matches. The CDR3 has 18 amino acids. CDR1 is LGHNA and CDR2 is YSLEER in the germline V gene.

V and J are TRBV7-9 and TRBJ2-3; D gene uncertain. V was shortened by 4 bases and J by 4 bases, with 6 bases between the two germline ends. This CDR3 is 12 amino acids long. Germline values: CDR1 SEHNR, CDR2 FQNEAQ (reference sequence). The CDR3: CASSSISDTQYF. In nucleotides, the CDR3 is TGTGCCAGCAGCTCGATCTCAGATACGCAGTATTTT. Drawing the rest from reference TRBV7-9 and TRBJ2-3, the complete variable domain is DTGVSQNPRHKITKRGQNVTFRCDPISEHNRLYWYRQTLGQGPEFLTYFQNEAQLEKSRLLSDRFSAERPKGSFSTLEIQRTEQGDSAMYLCASSSISDTQYFGPGTRLTVL.

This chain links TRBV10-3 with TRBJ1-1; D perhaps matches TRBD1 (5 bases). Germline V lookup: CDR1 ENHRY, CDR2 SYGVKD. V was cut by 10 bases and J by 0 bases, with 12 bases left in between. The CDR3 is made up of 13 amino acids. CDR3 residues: CATFAGLNTEAFF. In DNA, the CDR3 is TGTGCCACCTTCGCGGGGCTGAACACTGAAGCTTTCTTT.

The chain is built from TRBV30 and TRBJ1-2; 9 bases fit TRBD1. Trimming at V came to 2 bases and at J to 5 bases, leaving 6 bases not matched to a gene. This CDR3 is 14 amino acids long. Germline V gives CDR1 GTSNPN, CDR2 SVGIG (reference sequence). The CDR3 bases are TGTGCCTGGAGTATACAGGGGGCGAAGTATGGCTACACCTTC. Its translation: CAWSIQGAKYGYTF.

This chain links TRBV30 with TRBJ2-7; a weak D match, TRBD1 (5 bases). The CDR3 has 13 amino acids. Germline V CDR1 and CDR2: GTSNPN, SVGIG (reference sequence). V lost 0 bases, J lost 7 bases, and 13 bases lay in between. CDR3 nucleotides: TGTGCCTGGAGTGTGGTGGGGTACAGGGAGCAGTACTTC. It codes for CAWSVVGYREQYF.

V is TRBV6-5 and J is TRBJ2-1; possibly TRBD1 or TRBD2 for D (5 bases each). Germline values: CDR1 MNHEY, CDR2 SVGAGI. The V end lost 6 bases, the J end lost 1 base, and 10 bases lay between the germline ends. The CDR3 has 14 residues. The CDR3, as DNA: TGTGCCAGCAGCGGGACGGGGTCCTACAATGAGCAGTTCTTC. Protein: CASSGTGSYNEQFF.

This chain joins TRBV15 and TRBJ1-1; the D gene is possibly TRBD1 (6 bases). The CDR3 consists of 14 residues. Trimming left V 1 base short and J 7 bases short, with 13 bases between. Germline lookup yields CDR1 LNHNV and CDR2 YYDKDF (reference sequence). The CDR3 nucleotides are TGTGCCACCAGCAGAGGCCCCACAGGGAATGAAGCTTTCTTT. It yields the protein CATSRGPTGNEAFF. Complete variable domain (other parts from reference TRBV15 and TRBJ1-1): DAMVIQNPRYQVTQFGKPVTLSCSQTLNHNVMYWYQQKSSQAPKLLFHYYDKDFNNEADTPDNFQSRRPNTSFCFLDIRSPGLGDTAMYLCATSRGPTGNEAFFGQGTRLTVV.

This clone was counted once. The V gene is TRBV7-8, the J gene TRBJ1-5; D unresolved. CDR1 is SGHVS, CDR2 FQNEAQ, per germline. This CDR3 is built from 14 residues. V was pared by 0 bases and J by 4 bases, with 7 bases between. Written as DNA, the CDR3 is TGTGCCAGCAGCTTAGCGCTAGTAAATCAGCCCCAGCATTTT. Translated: CASSLALVNQPQHF.

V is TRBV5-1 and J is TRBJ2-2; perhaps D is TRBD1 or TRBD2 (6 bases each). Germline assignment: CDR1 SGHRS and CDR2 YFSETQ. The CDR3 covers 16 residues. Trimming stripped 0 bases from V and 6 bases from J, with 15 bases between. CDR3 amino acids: CASSLEGGAGAGELFF. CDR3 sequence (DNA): TGCGCCAGCAGCTTGGAGGGGGGCGCTGGCGCCGGGGAGCTGTTTTTT.